These 16 T cell receptor beta chains originate from one sample sequenced in a study of blood T cell repertoires in COVID-19. Using immunoSEQ multiplex PCR, the repertoire was profiled, and TCRdb retains in-frame clones only, with some absent. Altogether some 40,000 clones are present, around 82% being singletons, with the ten largest covering roughly 17%. Sequencing was carried out using peripheral blood. All receptors derive from a man in his 70s with acute or convalescent COVID-19.

V gene TRBV6-5 combines with J gene TRBJ1-5; D is uncertain. CDR1 MNHEY and CDR2 SVGAGI come from the germline V gene. The CDR3 length is 13 residues. V gave up 6 bases and J gave up 6 bases, with 12 bases separating them. The CDR3 reads CASRSTPGQPQHF. Written as DNA, the CDR3 is TGTGCCAGCAGATCGACACCCGGTCAGCCCCAGCATTTT.

This clone occurred a few times. This chain links TRBV9 with TRBJ2-1; 12 positions agree with TRBD2. Trimming cost V 5 bases and J 8 bases; bases outside gene matches: 8. The germline V gene has CDR1 SGDLS and CDR2 YYNGEE. The CDR3 has 15 residues. CDR3 sequence: CASSAPSGRADEQFF. The CDR3 nucleotides are TGTGCCAGCAGTGCTCCTAGCGGGAGGGCCGATGAGCAGTTCTTC.

V and J are TRBV12-3 or TRBV12-4 and TRBJ2-7; D gene unclear. V gave up 6 bases and J gave up 3 bases, with 6 bases separating them. The CDR3 runs to 11 residues. The CDR3 here is CASRSLYEQYF. In DNA form, the CDR3 reads TGTGCCAGCAGGTCCCTCTACGAGCAGTACTTC.

In this sample, this clone turned up a few times. V gene TRBV28 combines with J gene TRBJ1-2, with 7 positions matching TRBD1. V lost 6 bases to trimming and J lost 8 bases; unmatched junction nucleotides: 9. This CDR3 contains 13 residues. Germline CDR1 reads MDHEN; CDR2 reads SYDVKM. This CDR3 is CASRQSTGRGYTF. DNA of the CDR3: TGTGCCAGCAGGCAATCGACAGGGCGAGGCTACACCTTC.

This CDR3 is CSAAETGTARAFF. DNA for the CDR3: TGCAGCGCCGCCGAGACAGGGACCGCTAGAGCTTTCTTT. V usage is TRBV29-1 and J usage is TRBJ1-1; 7 bases line up with TRBD1. V was pared by 7 bases and J by 10 bases, with 15 bases of the junction left unmatched. Germline V CDR1 and CDR2: SQVTM, ANQGSEA. The CDR3 contains 13 residues. The entire variable domain, with the rest obtained from reference TRBV29-1 and TRBJ1-1, is as follows: SAVISQKPSRDICQRGTSLTIQCQVDSQVTMMFWYRQQPGQSLTLIATANQGSEATYESGFVIDKFPISRPNLTFSTLTVSNMSPEDSSIYLCSAAETGTARAFFGQGTRLTVV.

The gene calls are TRBV5-1 and TRBJ1-4, with 8 bases that match TRBD1. CDR1 SGHRS and CDR2 YFSETQ come from the germline V gene. V lost 4 bases, J lost 5 bases, and 7 bases stayed unmatched. This CDR3 has 15 residues. CDR3 bases: TGCGCCAGCAGCATCGGACAGGGCACGAATGAAAAACTGTTTTTT. It specifies CASSIGQGTNEKLFF.

This clone was observed a handful of times. The chain joins TRBV9 to TRBJ2-7; weak D call: TRBD2 (6 bases). CDR1 and CDR2 from the germline V gene are SGDLS and YYNGEE. V was shortened by 3 bases and J by 2 bases, with 15 bases between the two germline ends. This CDR3 is built from 15 residues. Written as DNA, the CDR3 is TGTGCCAGCAGCGACGGGGGACCGGGACCCTACGAGCAGTACTTC. This gives the protein CASSDGGPGPYEQYF.

The chain recombines TRBV6-5 with TRBJ1-3; D ambiguous. Deletions cut 0 bases from V and 0 bases from J, with 9 bases between. Germline V gene data show CDR1 as MNHEY and CDR2 as SVGAGI. This CDR3 comprises 16 residues. Here the CDR3 reads CASSYSFRFSGNTIYF. The CDR3 DNA follows: TGTGCCAGCAGTTACTCTTTCCGTTTCTCTGGAAACACCATATATTTT.

This chain links TRBV3-1 (or the pseudogene TRBV3-2) with TRBJ2-1; 9 bases fit TRBD2. Germline assignment: CDR1 LGHDT and CDR2 YNNKEL (reference sequence). The CDR3 loop spans 18 amino acids. V lost 1 base and J lost 0; bases outside the gene matches: 7. The CDR3 nucleotides read TGTGCCAGCAGCCAAGTAGGTAGCGGGAGTGTCTCCTACAATGAGCAGTTCTTC. Its translation: CASSQVGSGSVSYNEQFF.

V gene TRBV19 combines with J gene TRBJ1-6; 11 nucleotides match TRBD1. The CDR3 is made up of 16 amino acids. Germline V gives CDR1 LNHDA, CDR2 SQIVND (reference sequence). The trim removed 4 bases at V and 9 bases at J, leaving 8 bases unmatched. The CDR3 region is CASSRTGGARTSPLHF. The CDR3 coding sequence is TGTGCCAGTAGTAGGACAGGGGGCGCAAGGACTTCACCCCTCCACTTT. The full variable domain, with the rest looked up from reference TRBV19 and TRBJ1-6, is DGGITQSPKYLFRKEGQNVTLSCEQNLNHDAMYWYRQDPGQGLRLIYYSQIVNDFQKGDIAEGYSVSREKKESFPLTVTSAQKNPTAFYLCASSRTGGARTSPLHFGNGTRLTVT.

The chain recombines TRBV5-4 with TRBJ1-1; D unclear. The CDR3 contains 11 residues. Looked up from germline, CDR1 is SGHNT and CDR2 is YYREEE (reference sequence). Trimming took off 4 bases at V and 7 bases at J, with 8 bases between the two ends. CDR3 residues: CASSREREAFF. The CDR3 DNA follows: TGTGCCAGCAGCAGGGAGCGTGAAGCTTTCTTT. The whole variable domain, remainder taken from reference TRBV5-4 and TRBJ1-1, is ETGVTQSPTHLIKTRGQQVTLRCSSQSGHNTVSWYQQALGQGPQFIFQYYREEENGRGNFPPRFSGLQFPNYSSELNVNALELDDSALYLCASSREREAFFGQGTRLTVV.

In its sample, this clone was seen a few times. The rearrangement uses TRBV14 and TRBJ1-5, with D unresolved. Trimming removed 5 bases from V and 6 bases from J, with 11 bases in between. Germline V gene lookup returns CDR1 SGHDN and CDR2 FVKESK. The CDR3 loop spans 13 amino acids. The CDR3 coding sequence is TGTGCCAGCAGCGCATCATGGAGTCAGCCCCAGCATTTT. This encodes CASSASWSQPQHF.

This clone was observed a handful of times. This chain joins TRBV19 and TRBJ1-1; the D gene is possibly TRBD1 (6 bases). This CDR3 spans 13 amino acids. V was clipped by 5 bases and J by 6 bases, with 13 bases between them. From germline, CDR1 is LNHDA and CDR2 SQIVND (reference sequence). CDR3 residues: CASSQQGLAEAFF. The CDR3 DNA is TGTGCCAGTAGTCAACAGGGCTTAGCTGAAGCTTTCTTT.

The V gene is TRBV10-3, the J gene TRBJ1-1, with a possible D match to TRBD1 (5 bases). CDR1 and CDR2 from the germline V gene are ENHRY and SYGVKD. The CDR3 has 14 amino acids. Trimming shortened V by 3 bases and J by 1 base, and 9 bases separated the two germline ends. The CDR3 region is CAISDSGKNTEAFF. The CDR3 coding sequence is TGTGCCATCAGTGATTCAGGGAAGAACACTGAAGCTTTCTTT.

V is TRBV28 and J is TRBJ1-5; D perhaps matches TRBD1 (6 bases). Per germline, CDR1 MDHEN and CDR2 SYDVKM. The length of the CDR3 is 14 residues. V lost 11 bases and J 4 bases, leaving 18 bases between the germline ends. The CDR3 loop is CAGVRAGVNQPQHF. Here the CDR3 DNA reads TGTGCCGGGGTACGAGCAGGGGTAAATCAGCCCCAGCATTTT.

V gene TRBV5-1 combines with J gene TRBJ1-5, with a weak D call TRBD1 (5 bases). From germline, CDR1 is SGHRS and CDR2 YFSETQ. This CDR3 spans 15 amino acids. V gave up 0 bases and J gave up 4 bases, with 11 bases separating them. The CDR3 DNA follows: TGCGCCAGCAGCTTGGAAGGGGTGGGGAATCAGCCCCAGCATTTT. It encodes CASSLEGVGNQPQHF.